The 26 T cell receptor beta chains given below trace back to one sample, sequenced in a study of cytomegalovirus exposure and HLA in healthy donors. PCR primers comprised 60 Vbeta and 13 Jbeta primers. TCRdb's copy holds only in-frame clones and misses some; the assay was immunoSEQ multiplex PCR. The data show about 160,000 clones, 84% seen once. Source material: PBMCs. The receptors shown here come from a man aged 45 to 65 in good health and CMV-seropositive.

The V gene is TRBV11-2, the J gene TRBJ1-1; D remains unclear. Trimming removed 1 base at V and 1 base at J, with 10 bases between. The CDR3 covers 15 residues. Germline CDR1 SGHAT, CDR2 FQNNGV. In DNA form, the CDR3 reads TGTGCCAGCAGCTTAGTGCGGCTTTCGAACACTGAAGCTTTCTTT. This codes for CASSLVRLSNTEAFF.

The chain recombines TRBV7-8 with TRBJ2-3; D remains unclear. Deletions cut 4 bases from V and 3 bases from J, with 2 bases between. CDR1 is SGHVS and CDR2 is FQNEAQ in the germline V gene. CDR3 length equals 11 residues. Here the CDR3 reads CASSSTDTQYF. As DNA, the CDR3 is TGTGCCAGCAGCTCTACAGATACGCAGTATTTT.

This chain uses TRBV7-9 with TRBJ2-1; 8 nucleotides agree with TRBD2. Germline V lookup: CDR1 SEHNR, CDR2 FQNEAQ (reference sequence). With 5 bases clipped from V and 3 bases from J, the junction kept 15 bases outside the gene matches. The CDR3 has 18 amino acids. The CDR3 DNA is TGTGCCAGCAGCCCTCTACCTGCGCGGGAGGTGATCTACAATGAGCAGTTCTTC. As protein: CASSPLPAREVIYNEQFF.

The chain joins TRBV5-1 to TRBJ1-1; perhaps TRBD1 as D (5 bases). The CDR3 length is 13 residues. Germline V gives CDR1 SGHRS, CDR2 YFSETQ. Trimming took 4 bases from V and 1 from J, leaving 8 bases between them. The CDR3 DNA sequence: TGCGCCAGCAGCCCAGGGTCGAACACTGAAGCTTTCTTT. Its protein is CASSPGSNTEAFF.

This clone was seen only once. The rearrangement joins TRBV5-1 to TRBJ2-2; no clear D. Trimming removed 4 bases from V and 8 bases from J, with 6 bases in between. CDR1 is SGHRS and CDR2 is YFSETQ in the germline V gene. The CDR3 is made up of 11 amino acids. The CDR3 nucleotides read TGCGCCAGCAGCGAGCTGGGGGAGCTGTTTTTT. This encodes CASSELGELFF.

This chain links TRBV5-1 with TRBJ2-1, with 9 bases that match TRBD2. This CDR3 is built from 15 residues. Germline V gives CDR1 SGHRS, CDR2 YFSETQ. Trimming removed 0 bases from V and 9 bases from J; junction bases left unmatched: 7. Here the CDR3 DNA reads TGCGCCAGCAGCTTGGACGGGACTAGCTCGGGTGAGCAGTTCTTC. Protein sequence: CASSLDGTSSGEQFF.

This chain uses TRBV11-3 with TRBJ1-1, with 7 bases lining up with TRBD1. This CDR3 is 14 amino acids long. The germline V gene encodes CDR1 SGHNT and CDR2 YENEEA. V lost 5 bases to trimming and J lost 5 bases; unmatched junction nucleotides: 8. The CDR3 coding sequence is TGTGCCAGCAGCCCGCGACAGGGCGGGACTGAAGCTTTCTTT. Its protein is CASSPRQGGTEAFF. Full variable domain (missing parts from reference TRBV11-3 and TRBJ1-1): EAGVVQSPRYKIIEKKQPVAFWCNPISGHNTLYWYLQNLGQGPELLIRYENEEAVDDSQLPKDRFSAERLKGVDSTLKIQPAELGDSAVYLCASSPRQGGTEAFFGQGTRLTVV.

On this clone itself: Other DNA sequences of this sample code for an identical CDR3. This chain uses TRBV5-1 with TRBJ1-4, with 9 bases matching TRBD1. There are 15 residues in the CDR3. Germline V gene lookup returns CDR1 SGHRS and CDR2 YFSETQ. The J segment lost 7 bases and the V segment lost 5 bases, leaving 9 bases of the junction unmatched. The CDR3 region is CASSTRTGESEKLFF. The CDR3 bases are TGCGCCAGCAGTACCAGGACAGGGGAGAGTGAAAAACTGTTTTTT.

The chain links TRBV4-1 to TRBJ2-3; D is possibly TRBD2 (5 bases). The CDR3 runs to 18 residues. The germline CDR1 and CDR2 sequences are MGHRA and YSYEKL. Trimming cost V 0 bases and J 0 bases, with 16 bases left between them. DNA of the CDR3: TGCGCCAGCAGCCAAGATAGGGCGACGGGGTCTAGCACAGATACGCAGTATTTT. Residues: CASSQDRATGSSTDTQYF.

This rearrangement joins TRBV6-1 to TRBJ2-7, with D tentatively TRBD1 (5 bases). Germline CDR1 reads MNHNS; CDR2 reads SASEGT. Trimming left V 7 bases short and J 1 base short, with 8 bases between. The CDR3 contains 12 residues. CDR3 residues: CASMDISYEQYV. The CDR3 DNA reads TGTGCCAGCATGGACATTTCCTACGAGCAGTACGTC.

The chain carries TRBV5-1 and TRBJ1-2; 8 bases line up with TRBD1. The germline CDR1 and CDR2 sequences are SGHRS and YFSETQ. With 4 bases clipped from V and 6 bases from J, the junction kept 8 bases outside the gene matches. This CDR3 comprises 14 residues. CDR3 loop: CASSPGQGQDGYTF. The CDR3 region has the DNA TGCGCCAGCAGCCCCGGACAGGGACAGGATGGCTACACCTTC.

CDR3 coding DNA: TGTGCCAGCAGTGTCGGAGGCAAAGAGACCCAGTACTTC. Translation: CASSVGGKETQYF. The chain employs TRBV2 and TRBJ2-5; possible D gene TRBD2, 5 bases. Per the germline V gene, CDR1 is SNHLY and CDR2 is FYNNEI. CDR3 length: 13 amino acids. The V end was cut by 4 bases, the J end by 3 bases, with 9 bases between.

This clone is a singleton in its sample. The chain combines TRBV7-6 with TRBJ1-1; 10 positions match TRBD1. Germline V CDR1 and CDR2: SGHVS, FNYEAQ. V lost 4 bases and J lost 6; bases outside the gene matches: 5. This CDR3 contains 14 residues. CDR3 in amino acids: CASSSRQGAAEAFF. In nucleotides, the CDR3 is TGTGCCAGCAGCTCTAGACAGGGGGCCGCTGAAGCTTTCTTT. Variable domain in full (rest from reference TRBV7-6 and TRBJ1-1): GAGVSQSPRYKVTKRGQDVALRCDPISGHVSLYWYRQALGQGPEFLTYFNYEAQQDKSGLPNDRFSAERPEGSISTLTIQRTEQRDSAMYRCASSSRQGAAEAFFGQGTRLTVV.

This clone was counted between two and nine times. The chain carries TRBV9 and TRBJ2-3; maybe TRBD1 (5 bases). Deletions cut 4 bases from V and 4 bases from J, with 10 bases between. The CDR3 extends over 13 amino acids. Per germline, CDR1 SGDLS and CDR2 YYNGEE. This CDR3 reads CASSPTGPDTQYF. The CDR3 DNA follows: TGTGCCAGCAGCCCAACAGGTCCAGATACGCAGTATTTT.

The chain has TRBV18 and TRBJ2-1; TRBD2 matches 11 bases. Germline V gene sequence: CDR1 KGHSH, CDR2 LQKENI. The CDR3 loop spans 15 amino acids. V lost 2 bases, J lost 8 bases, and 5 bases stayed unmatched. In DNA form, the CDR3 reads TGTGCCAGCTCACCAGCACTAGCGGGAGTCTATGAGCAGTTCTTC. Translated, it gives CASSPALAGVYEQFF.

About this clone: Relative to the germline gene, one junction end is altered; a read error may explain this. V gene TRBV7-9 combines with J gene TRBJ2-2; TRBD2 matches at 7 bases. The CDR3 runs to 15 residues. Germline values: CDR1 SEHNR, CDR2 FQNEAQ (reference sequence). CDR3 residues: CSSSLGLVSTGELFF. The CDR3 bases are TGTTCCAGCAGCTTAGGACTAGTCTCCACCGGGGAGCTGTTTTTT.

The chain joins TRBV15 to TRBJ1-1; weak D call: TRBD1 (6 bases). Trimming stripped 0 bases from V and 7 bases from J, with 12 bases between. The CDR3 is made up of 14 amino acids. Germline V gene sequence: CDR1 LNHNV, CDR2 YYDKDF (reference sequence). CDR3 DNA: TGTGCCACCAGCAGAGACAGGGGTTTAGGTGAAGCTTTCTTT. Protein product: CATSRDRGLGEAFF.

In its sample, this clone was seen once. The chain recombines TRBV10-2 with TRBJ2-4; possibly TRBD2 for D (6 bases). V dropped 6 bases and J dropped 5 bases, with 14 bases sitting between them. Germline CDR1 and CDR2: WSHSY and SAAADI. The CDR3 loop spans 14 amino acids. The CDR3 region is CASRASEFQNIQYF. The CDR3 coding sequence is TGCGCCAGCAGGGCTAGCGAGTTTCAAAACATTCAGTACTTC.

The chain uses TRBV11-2 and TRBJ2-7; D might be TRBD1 (5 bases). This CDR3 has 13 amino acids. Germline V gives CDR1 SGHAT, CDR2 FQNNGV. V dropped 7 bases and J dropped 1 base, with 11 bases sitting between them. CDR3 bases: TGTGCCAGCAACGACAGACATTCCTACGAGCAGTACGTC. Translated: CASNDRHSYEQYV.

V usage is TRBV9 and J usage is TRBJ2-3; perhaps TRBD2 as D (6 bases). CDR3 size: 14 residues. CDR1 and CDR2 (germline): SGDLS, YYNGEE. The V and J ends lost 2 bases and 0 bases respectively, with 7 bases between them. The CDR3 loop is CASSVSGSTDTQYF. The CDR3 DNA is TGTGCCAGCAGCGTCAGCGGGAGCACAGATACGCAGTATTTT.

The chain employs TRBV7-2 and TRBJ1-6, with D unresolved. Germline V CDR1 and CDR2: SGHTA, FQGNSA. Trimming cost V 5 bases and J 8 bases, with 7 bases left between them. The CDR3 runs 12 residues. CDR3 region: CASSRRDSPLHF. CDR3 sequence (DNA): TGTGCCAGCAGCCGCCGGGATTCACCCCTCCACTTT.

V gene TRBV19 combines with J gene TRBJ1-2, with D perhaps matching TRBD1 (6 bases). CDR3 length: 13 residues. In germline, CDR1 is LNHDA, CDR2 SQIVND (reference sequence). The V end was cut by 6 bases, the J end by 3 bases, with 11 bases between. The CDR3 sequence: CASSFRGDYGYTF. The CDR3 DNA follows: TGTGCCAGTAGCTTCAGGGGTGACTATGGCTACACCTTC.

The chain joins TRBV30 to TRBJ1-6, with 9 positions matching TRBD1. This CDR3 has 14 residues. V shed 4 bases, J shed 10 bases, and the junction held 8 bases outside the gene matches. CDR1 and CDR2 (germline): GTSNPN, SVGIG (reference sequence). The CDR3 bases are TGTGCCTGGACTAGGGACAGGGCCTACTCACCCCTCCACTTT. Amino acids: CAWTRDRAYSPLHF. Full variable domain (remainder filled in from reference TRBV30 and TRBJ1-6): SQTIHQWPATLVQPVGSPLSLECTVEGTSNPNLYWYRQAAGRGLQLLFYSVGIGQISSEVPQNLSASRPQDRQFILSSKKLLLSDSGFYLCAWTRDRAYSPLHFGNGTRLTVT.

This rearrangement joins TRBV2 to TRBJ1-5, with D hard to call. Germline V CDR1 and CDR2: SNHLY, FYNNEI. Trimming cost V 6 bases and J 0 bases, with 12 bases left between them. The CDR3 contains 15 residues. CDR3 amino acids: CASSWTGNSNQPQHF. The CDR3 DNA follows: TGTGCCAGCAGCTGGACGGGGAATAGCAATCAGCCCCAGCATTTT. Drawing the rest from reference TRBV2 and TRBJ1-5, the complete variable domain is EPEVTQTPSHQVTQMGQEVILRCVPISNHLYFYWYRQILGQKVEFLVSFYNNEISEKSEIFDDQFSVERPDGSNFTLKIRSTKLEDSAMYFCASSWTGNSNQPQHFGDGTRLSIL.

The J gene is TRBJ2-3, the V gene TRBV2; unclear D gene. The CDR3 is made up of 13 amino acids. The germline gives CDR1 SNHLY, CDR2 FYNNEI. V was clipped by 3 bases and J by 1 base, with 5 bases between them. The CDR3 coding sequence is TGTGCCAGCAGTGATGAGGGCACAGATACGCAGTATTTT. It translates to CASSDEGTDTQYF.

This clone was detected many times. The gene calls are TRBV6-5 and TRBJ1-3, with a tentative D call TRBD1 (5 bases). The germline V gene has CDR1 MNHEY and CDR2 SVGAGI. The CDR3 runs to 15 residues. V was shortened by 4 bases and J by 6 bases, with 16 bases between the two germline ends. CDR3 sequence reads: CASSLARGGENTIYF. The CDR3 bases are TGTGCCAGCAGTTTGGCCCGGGGAGGGGAAAACACCATATATTTT.